The sequence of this T cell receptor beta chain was determined in a study of T cells in Graves' hyperthyroidism and ophthalmopathy. V shed 8 bases, J shed 3 bases, and the junction held 16 bases outside the gene matches. There are 17 residues in the CDR3. CDR1 and CDR2 (germline): ENHRY, SYGVKD. Amplification yielded TCR beta CDR3 regions, with RNA transcripts as the source. The HTBI primer set drove a first-round RT-PCR of the TCR CDR3. TCRdb itself ran the multiplex PCR reads through MiXCR, one entry per CDR3 protein. The sample has 500,000 to 800,000 distinct CDR3 sequences, 40% to 55% seen once. Only a few counts were recorded for this clonotype.

Sequenced material: peripheral blood or thyroid tissue (not recorded which). This chain joins TRBV10-3 and TRBJ1-2, with 9 bases fitting TRBD1. This sequence was found in an adult man with Graves' disease, either hyperthyroidism or ophthalmopathy (not recorded which). The CDR3 DNA sequence: TGTGCCATCCGAGTATTCAAGCCCCGGGACAGGGACTATGGCTACACCTTC. It codes for CAIRVFKPRDRDYGYTF.